This T cell receptor beta chain was profiled in a study of blood T cell repertoires in COVID-19. Clones were sequenced by immunoSEQ multiplex PCR, and TCRdb holds only the in-frame ones, with some missing. The sample lists about 74,000 clones; 84% were seen once. The CDR3 length is 16 residues. Per germline, CDR1 MNHNS and CDR2 SASEGT. Trimming took 3 bases from V and 0 from J; bases not matched to a gene: 7. This clone was observed a handful of times. Sequenced sample: peripheral blood. The V and J genes are TRBV6-1 and TRBJ1-2, with 7 bases that match TRBD1. The sequence was collected from a man aged 65-85 years with acute or convalescent COVID-19. The CDR3 coding sequence is TGTGCCAGCAGTGAGGGGGGACAGATCCCTAACTATGGCTACACCTTC. Protein: CASSEGGQIPNYGYTF.